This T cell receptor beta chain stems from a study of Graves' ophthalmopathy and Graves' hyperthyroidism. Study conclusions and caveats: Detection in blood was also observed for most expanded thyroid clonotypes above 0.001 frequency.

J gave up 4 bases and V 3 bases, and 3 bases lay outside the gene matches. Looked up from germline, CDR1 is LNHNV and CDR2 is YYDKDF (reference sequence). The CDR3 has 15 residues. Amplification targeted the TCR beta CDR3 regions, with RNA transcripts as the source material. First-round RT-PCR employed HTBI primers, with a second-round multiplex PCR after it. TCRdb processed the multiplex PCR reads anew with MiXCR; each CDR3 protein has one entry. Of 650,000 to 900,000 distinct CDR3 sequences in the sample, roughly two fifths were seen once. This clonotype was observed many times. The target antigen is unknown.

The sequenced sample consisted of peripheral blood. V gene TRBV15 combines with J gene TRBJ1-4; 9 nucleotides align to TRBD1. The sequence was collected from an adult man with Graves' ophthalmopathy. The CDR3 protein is CATSRPGQGNEKLFF. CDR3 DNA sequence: TGTGCCACCAGCAGGCCGGGACAGGGTAATGAAAAACTGTTTTTT.